These 25 T cell receptor beta chains share one sample of origin, sequenced in a study of cytomegalovirus exposure and HLA in healthy donors. PCR amplification relied on 60 Vbeta primers (plus 13 Jbeta primers). Clones were read by immunoSEQ multiplex PCR, and TCRdb kept only the in-frame ones, dropping some. The sample shows 37,000 or so clones, roughly 79% of them seen only once. Material for sequencing was PBMCs. The source is a woman in her 40s in good health and CMV-seronegative.

The J gene is TRBJ2-5, the V gene TRBV7-2, with 7 positions matching TRBD2. V was clipped by 2 bases and J by 5 bases; unmatched bases: 11. The CDR3 runs to 16 residues. Germline lookup yields CDR1 SGHTA and CDR2 FQGNSA. The CDR3 sequence: CASSLRVGGVMETQYF. CDR3 in DNA: TGTGCCAGCAGCTTAAGGGTTGGGGGGGTAATGGAGACCCAGTACTTC.

V gene TRBV2 combines with J gene TRBJ1-4; D unresolved. The V gene lost 7 bases and the J gene lost 5 bases, with 8 bases spanning the gap. Germline lookup yields CDR1 SNHLY and CDR2 FYNNEI. The CDR3 is 12 residues long. CDR3 sequence reads: CASNGGNEKLFF. CDR3 coding DNA: TGTGCCAGCAACGGAGGAAATGAAAAACTGTTTTTT.

The gene calls are TRBV6-5 and TRBJ1-2; perhaps TRBD1 as D (6 bases). V was pared by 0 bases and J by 9 bases, with 17 bases between. The CDR3 is 15 amino acids. Germline values: CDR1 MNHEY, CDR2 SVGAGI. The DNA for the CDR3 is TGTGCCAGCAGTTACTCAAAGGACAGTTTATGGAGCTACACCTTC. Protein product: CASSYSKDSLWSYTF.

The V gene is TRBV4-1, the J gene TRBJ2-2, with D uncertain. CDR1 MGHRA and CDR2 YSYEKL come from the germline V gene. This CDR3 contains 14 residues. Trimming took 4 bases from V and 5 from J, leaving 11 bases between them. This CDR3 is CASSPPSGTGELFF. The CDR3 DNA sequence: TGCGCCAGCAGCCCCCCCTCGGGTACCGGGGAGCTGTTTTTT.

V gene TRBV2 combines with J gene TRBJ1-4, with a weak D call TRBD1 (5 bases). Germline CDR1 SNHLY, CDR2 FYNNEI. V was pared by 6 bases and J by 8 bases, with 13 bases between. The CDR3 is made up of 13 amino acids. The CDR3 DNA is TGTGCCAGCAGGGGGGGAAACCGGGAAAAACTGTTTTTT. Its protein is CASRGGNREKLFF.

This clone was seen only a few times. The genes are TRBV10-3 and TRBJ1-1; tentative D call: TRBD1 (6 bases). V was trimmed by 3 bases and J by 0 bases, leaving 11 bases between them. Germline values: CDR1 ENHRY, CDR2 SYGVKD. The CDR3 runs to 15 residues. CDR3 DNA: TGTGCCATCAGTGACCCTACAGGGATGAACACTGAAGCTTTCTTT. It is translated as CAISDPTGMNTEAFF.

This clone was seen only a few times. The chain links TRBV4-3 to TRBJ2-2, with TRBD2 as a possible D gene (6 bases). This CDR3 is 14 amino acids long. Germline CDR1 is LGHNA and CDR2 is YSLEER. The V gene lost 2 bases and the J gene lost 6 bases, with 10 bases spanning the gap. CDR3 protein: CASSQMEGSGELFF. CDR3 nucleotides: TGCGCCAGCAGCCAAATGGAGGGTTCCGGGGAGCTGTTTTTT.

This clone was counted a single time. This chain uses TRBV10-1 with TRBJ2-3; 10 nucleotides line up with TRBD2. The CDR3 is 18 residues long. CDR1 and CDR2 (germline): WNHNN, SYGVQD (reference sequence). J lost 3 bases, V lost 3 bases, and 12 bases had no gene match. The CDR3 bases are TGCGCCAGCAGTGAAGCCACCGGGACTAGCGAAATGACAGATACGCAGTATTTT. This gives the protein CASSEATGTSEMTDTQYF.

The V call is TRBV11-3, the J call TRBJ1-1; TRBD1 might be the D (5 bases). V was pared by 5 bases and J by 0 bases, with 7 bases between. The CDR3 has 13 amino acids. Germline CDR1 and CDR2: SGHNT and YENEEA. The CDR3 sequence is CASSATVNTEAFF. The CDR3 nucleotides are TGTGCCAGCAGCGCGACAGTGAACACTGAAGCTTTCTTT.

The chain carries TRBV9 and TRBJ1-3; 7 nucleotides line up with TRBD1. The trim removed 2 bases at V and 0 bases at J, leaving 5 bases unmatched. The CDR3 is 16 amino acids. CDR1 is SGDLS, CDR2 YYNGEE, per germline. The CDR3 nucleotides read TGTGCCAGCAGCGTGGTCGACAGGGCCTCTGGAAACACCATATATTTT. Translated, it gives CASSVVDRASGNTIYF.

This chain links TRBV2 with TRBJ1-6; D is possibly TRBD1 (5 bases). The CDR3 runs to 13 residues. In germline, CDR1 is SNHLY, CDR2 FYNNEI. Trimming left V 2 bases short and J 14 bases short, with 13 bases between. CDR3 DNA sequence: TGTGCCAGCAGTGAACAGACAGTCGGCTCCCTCCACTTT. Amino acid sequence: CASSEQTVGSLHF.

The V call is TRBV19, the J call TRBJ1-2; TRBD1 aligns across 9 bases. Germline values: CDR1 LNHDA, CDR2 SQIVND (reference sequence). V shed 3 bases, J shed 7 bases, and the junction held 3 bases outside the gene matches. The CDR3 loop spans 13 amino acids. The CDR3 region is CASSIGQGLGYTF. The DNA for the CDR3 is TGTGCCAGTAGTATCGGACAGGGGCTTGGCTACACCTTC.

V gene TRBV7-9 combines with J gene TRBJ1-1; 8 bases align to TRBD1. The V gene end was trimmed by 5 bases and the J gene end by 0 bases; junction bases not matched to a gene: 5. In germline, CDR1 is SEHNR, CDR2 FQNEAQ (reference sequence). This CDR3 has 15 residues. CDR3 in DNA: TGTGCCAGCAGCGCCGGACAGGGAATGAACACTGAAGCTTTCTTT. Protein product: CASSAGQGMNTEAFF.

The chain links TRBV6-1 to TRBJ2-1; D gene ambiguous. V lost 1 base and J lost 8, with 9 bases in between. In germline, CDR1 is MNHNS, CDR2 SASEGT. The CDR3 is made up of 13 amino acids. The CDR3: CASSEVFIDEQFF. The CDR3, as DNA: TGTGCCAGCAGTGAAGTCTTTATTGATGAGCAGTTCTTC.

This rearrangement joins TRBV4-1 to TRBJ1-5, with D possibly matching TRBD1 (6 bases). This CDR3 contains 15 residues. Trimming pared 0 bases from V and 4 bases from J, leaving 10 bases between. Germline V gene sequence: CDR1 MGHRA, CDR2 YSYEKL. CDR3: CASSQEGTNNQPQHF. The CDR3 nucleotides read TGCGCCAGCAGCCAAGAAGGGACAAATAATCAGCCCCAGCATTTT.

The chain joins TRBV7-3 to TRBJ2-3, with D possibly being TRBD1 (6 bases). The CDR3 is 14 amino acids. With 5 bases removed from V and 2 bases from J, the gap between germline ends came to 11 bases. The germline V gene has CDR1 SGHTA and CDR2 FQGTGA. For the CDR3, the DNA is TGTGCCAGCAGCCAGGGGCTAGCCACAGATACGCAGTATTTT. Translation gives CASSQGLATDTQYF.

This clone has only a few counts. The germline gene is not matched at one end of the junction; a read error may be the cause. This sequence joins TRBV7-7 and TRBJ2-2; a possible D gene is TRBD1 (6 bases). Germline V CDR1 and CDR2: SSHAT, FNYEAQ (reference sequence). The CDR3 loop spans 16 amino acids. CDR3 in amino acids: CASSSAPRGNTGELFF. The CDR3 DNA follows: TGTGCTAGCAGCTCGGCACCCAGGGGAAACACCGGGGAGCTGTTTTTT.

This clone was counted once. The chain recombines TRBV5-6 with TRBJ2-7, with 12 bases lining up with TRBD1. The CDR3 is 14 residues long. The germline CDR1 and CDR2 sequences are SGHDT and YYEEEE. After removal of 4 bases from V and 7 bases from J, the junction contained 6 bases not matched to a gene. The CDR3 DNA is TGTGCCAGCAGCCCGGGACAGGGGGCATGGGAGCAGTACTTC. This translates into CASSPGQGAWEQYF. Full variable domain (outside the CDR3, taken from reference TRBV5-6 and TRBJ2-7): DAGVTQSPTHLIKTRGQQVTLRCSPKSGHDTVSWYQQALGQGPQFIFQYYEEEERQRGNFPDRFSGHQFPNYSSELNVNALLLGDSALYLCASSPGQGAWEQYFGPGTRLTVT.

The chain combines TRBV7-9 with TRBJ2-3; 10 bases line up with TRBD1. The V gene's germline CDR1 is SEHNR and CDR2 FQNEAQ (reference sequence). There are 14 residues in the CDR3. Germline trimming cut 3 bases from V and 6 bases from J; bases unmatched to any gene: 3. CDR3 in DNA: TGTGCCAGCAGCTTGACAGGGGGCGCGGATACGCAGTATTTT. Protein product: CASSLTGGADTQYF.

The chain recombines TRBV27 with TRBJ1-4; 10 bases agree with TRBD1. Germline V gene sequence: CDR1 MNHEY, CDR2 SMNVEV (reference sequence). The trim removed 2 bases at V and 11 bases at J, leaving 14 bases unmatched. This CDR3 has 17 residues. The CDR3: CASSLNFGTGDALKLFF. In nucleotides, the CDR3 is TGTGCCAGCAGTTTAAATTTCGGGACAGGGGACGCCCTGAAACTGTTTTTT.

The gene calls are TRBV7-9 and TRBJ1-5; D is possibly TRBD1 (5 bases). The CDR3 covers 15 residues. V was shortened by 4 bases and J by 5 bases, with 15 bases between the two germline ends. CDR1 is SEHNR and CDR2 is FQNEAQ in the germline V gene (reference sequence). CDR3 amino acids: CASSSTKGGDQPQHF. The CDR3 DNA is TGTGCCAGCAGCTCAACAAAGGGAGGGGATCAGCCCCAGCATTTT.

The chain has TRBV5-1 and TRBJ1-1, with 8 bases matching TRBD1. Germline V gene data show CDR1 as SGHRS and CDR2 as YFSETQ. Losses at the gene ends were 2 bases for V and 7 bases for J; bases not matched to a gene: 7. CDR3 length: 14 residues. This CDR3 reads CASSFSQGVGEAFF. Here the CDR3 DNA reads TGCGCCAGCAGCTTCTCACAGGGGGTTGGTGAAGCTTTCTTT. Full variable domain (missing parts from reference TRBV5-1 and TRBJ1-1): KAGVTQTPRYLIKTRGQQVTLSCSPISGHRSVSWYQQTPGQGLQFLFEYFSETQRNKGNFPGRFSGRQFSNSRSEMNVSTLELGDSALYLCASSFSQGVGEAFFGQGTRLTVV.

This chain uses TRBV7-9 with TRBJ1-4, with 8 positions matching TRBD1. Germline assignment: CDR1 SEHNR and CDR2 FQNEAQ (reference sequence). The J segment lost 7 bases and the V segment lost 5 bases, leaving 9 bases of the junction unmatched. This CDR3 has 15 residues. CDR3 nucleotides: TGTGCCAGCAGCCCCAGGGGGCGCTTCCTTGAAAAACTGTTTTTT. The encoded protein is CASSPRGRFLEKLFF.

The chain employs TRBV4-3 and TRBJ2-3; TRBD2 matches 7 bases. CDR1 LGHNA and CDR2 YSLEER come from the germline V gene. This CDR3 is 15 amino acids long. V was clipped by 1 base and J by 2 bases; unmatched bases: 3. The CDR3 region has the DNA TGCGCCAGCAGCCAAGTGGGACTACTCACAGATACGCAGTATTTT. Translation: CASSQVGLLTDTQYF.

The CDR3 DNA sequence: TGTGCCAGCAGCTTAGTCATGGGAGGGACTGAAGCTTTCTTT. It specifies CASSLVMGGTEAFF. The J gene is TRBJ1-1, the V gene TRBV7-9; the D is unclear. V lost 1 base to trimming and J lost 5 bases, with 11 bases between them. Germline CDR1 SEHNR, CDR2 FQNEAQ (reference sequence). This CDR3 has 14 amino acids. Full variable domain (remainder filled in from reference TRBV7-9 and TRBJ1-1): DTGVSQNPRHKITKRGQNVTFRCDPISEHNRLYWYRQTLGQGPEFLTYFQNEAQLEKSRLLSDRFSAERPKGSFSTLEIQRTEQGDSAMYLCASSLVMGGTEAFFGQGTRLTVV.